This T cell receptor (beta chain) was sequenced during a study of CXCR3-negative and CXCR3-positive naive CD8 T cells. For this clonotype: Its antigen is currently unknown.

Germline-derived CDR1 and CDR2 are MNHNS and SASEGT. CDR3 length: 15 residues. Naive CD8+ T cells showed CD45RO-CCR7+CD27+CD95-. General observations from the study: CXCR3-negative naive cells had less hydrophobic TRB CDR3s than did CXCR3-positive naive cells.

The libraries of TRB cDNA were prepared using 5' RACE with UMI labels. No DNA is given; TCRdb re-called the 5' RACE reads and lists each CDR3 protein once. The sample has some 120,000 distinct CDR3 sequences, and its top ten clones hold 0.59%. The sequenced sample was naive CXCR3+ CD8+ T cells from blood. Indicated subset: CD45RO-CCR7+CD27+CD95- naive CD8+ T cells expressing CXCR3 (TNR3+). The source is a human donor in good health. Some clones in this sample may be carry-over from other donors' samples. The rearrangement links TRBV6-1 to TRBJ2-7; TCRdb reports TRBD1, a call that lacks DNA to check it against. This CDR3 reads CASSEYSGVQYEQYF.